These 18 T cell receptor beta chains share one sample of origin, sequenced in a study of T cells in Graves' hyperthyroidism and ophthalmopathy. TCR beta CDR3 region amplification was performed from RNA transcripts. First-round RT-PCR targeting the TCR CDR3 was performed with the HTBI primer set. In TCRdb, the multiplex PCR reads were re-called with MiXCR into one record per CDR3 protein. The sample yields 660,000 or so distinct CDR3 sequences, about 45% seen once. Material for sequencing was peripheral blood or thyroid tissue (not recorded which). The receptor set was obtained from an adult man with Graves' disease, either hyperthyroidism or ophthalmopathy (not recorded which).

Only a few counts were recorded for this clonotype. The chain carries TRBV30 and TRBJ2-5; a weak D match, TRBD2 (5 bases). With 0 bases removed from V and 2 bases from J, the gap between germline ends came to 10 bases. The length of the CDR3 is 14 residues. From germline, CDR1 is GTSNPN and CDR2 SVGIG (reference sequence). CDR3 coding DNA: TGTGCCTGGAGTGTACGAGGCGGGCAAGAGACCCAGTACTTC. Translation: CAWSVRGGQETQYF. The full variable domain, completed using reference TRBV30 and TRBJ2-5, is SQTIHQWPATLVQPVGSPLSLECTVEGTSNPNLYWYRQAAGRGLQLLFYSVGIGQISSEVPQNLSASRPQDRQFILSSKKLLLSDSGFYLCAWSVRGGQETQYFGPGTRLLVL.

Turning to this clonotype: Mismatch with germline at one junction end may stem from a read error. This chain joins TRBV9 and TRBJ1-3, with TRBD1 identical over 7 bases. The V gene's germline CDR1 is SGDLS and CDR2 YYNGEE. There are 14 residues in the CDR3. In DNA form, the CDR3 reads TGTGCCAGCAGCGCCGGACAGGCTGGAACCACCATATATTTT. It translates to CASSAGQAGTTIYF.

Only a few counts were recorded for this clonotype. The chain is built from TRBV7-8 and TRBJ2-7; D perhaps matches TRBD2 (5 bases). Per the germline V gene, CDR1 is SGHVS and CDR2 is FQNEAQ. Trimming removed 5 bases from V and 0 bases from J, with 14 bases in between. CDR3 length: 15 residues. CDR3 bases: TGTGCCAGCAGCCCCCTCAGCGGTAGCTCCTACGAGCAGTACTTC. This codes for CASSPLSGSSYEQYF.

This clonotype was seen only a few times. The rearrangement joins TRBV5-1 to TRBJ1-2; D is possibly TRBD1 (6 bases). The V gene lost 2 bases and the J gene lost 7 bases, with 9 bases spanning the gap. From germline, CDR1 is SGHRS and CDR2 YFSETQ. The CDR3 has 12 amino acids. The CDR3 sequence: CASSFGQFGYTF. The CDR3 DNA sequence: TGCGCCAGCAGCTTCGGACAGTTTGGCTACACCTTC.

This clonotype has a count of ten or more. This chain joins TRBV7-2 and TRBJ1-5; D might be TRBD1 (6 bases). The CDR3 has 14 residues. The ends were cut back, 2 bases at V and 6 bases at J, with 11 bases in the middle. Germline lookup yields CDR1 SGHTA and CDR2 FQGNSA. Written as DNA, the CDR3 is TGTGCCAGCAGCTTAAAAACAGGGTCTCAGCCCCAGCATTTT. Residues: CASSLKTGSQPQHF.

The V gene is TRBV20-1, the J gene TRBJ2-7, with no clear D. Germline CDR1 and CDR2: DFQATT and SNEGSKA (reference sequence). CDR3 length: 15 residues. Trimming pared 0 bases from V and 3 bases from J, leaving 15 bases between. CDR3 in amino acids: CSARDQSMASYEQYF. CDR3 nucleotide sequence: TGCAGTGCTAGAGATCAAAGTATGGCGAGCTACGAGCAGTACTTC.

This sequence joins TRBV12-3 or TRBV12-4 and TRBJ2-2; D gene unclear. Trimming removed 6 bases at V and 1 base at J, with 6 bases between. The CDR3 covers 13 residues. CDR3 region: CASRPENTGELFF. The CDR3 DNA sequence: TGTGCCAGCAGGCCCGAGAACACCGGGGAGCTGTTTTTT.

The table lists this clonotype with many counts. The gene calls are TRBV24-1 and TRBJ2-5, with a weak D call TRBD2 (6 bases). The CDR3 sequence is 15 residues long. Trimming removed 5 bases from V and 1 base from J, with 13 bases in between. Per the germline V gene, CDR1 is KGHDR and CDR2 is SFDVKD. The CDR3 DNA follows: TGTGCCACCAGTGGAGCGGGCGACCTCCAAGAGACCCAGTACTTC. Amino acids: CATSGAGDLQETQYF.

This clonotype was picked up a small number of times. At one end the junction does not follow the germline gene, possibly because of a read error. The chain recombines TRBV7-2 with TRBJ1-5; D is perhaps TRBD1 (6 bases). Per germline, CDR1 SGHTA and CDR2 FQGNSA. The CDR3 totals 13 residues. The CDR3: CASTLDRLQPQHF. The CDR3 region has the DNA TGTGCCAGCACCTTAGACAGGCTACAGCCCCAGCATTTT.

This clonotype was detected once. The chain joins TRBV7-2 to TRBJ2-7; TRBD1 might be the D (6 bases). This CDR3 spans 16 amino acids. Looked up from germline, CDR1 is SGHTA and CDR2 is FQGNSA. Trimming stripped 5 bases from V and 1 base from J, with 18 bases between. The CDR3 loop reads CASSLHRDTASYEQYF. The DNA of the CDR3 is TGTGCCAGCAGCCTTCACCGGGACACTGCTTCCTACGAGCAGTACTTC.

In its sample, this clonotype was seen many times. The chain recombines TRBV10-3 with TRBJ1-5; D is undetermined. V was pared by 3 bases and J by 9 bases, with 12 bases between. This CDR3 contains 13 residues. Per the germline V gene, CDR1 is ENHRY and CDR2 is SYGVKD. The CDR3 sequence is CAISESPSRPQHF. The CDR3 DNA reads TGTGCCATCAGTGAATCCCCCTCAAGGCCCCAGCATTTT.

This sequence joins TRBV10-3 and TRBJ1-2; 10 bases map to TRBD1. From germline, CDR1 is ENHRY and CDR2 SYGVKD. Trimming at V came to 6 bases and at J to 7 bases, leaving 11 bases not matched to a gene. The CDR3 has 15 residues. CDR3 region: CAISRLGTGAGGYTF. In DNA, the CDR3 is TGTGCCATCAGCCGCCTTGGGACAGGGGCGGGTGGCTACACCTTC.

This clonotype was seen more than once but under ten times. The chain is built from TRBV7-9 and TRBJ2-7; D unresolved. The V gene's germline CDR1 is SEHNR and CDR2 FQNEAQ (reference sequence). The CDR3 runs to 12 residues. Trimming stripped 6 bases from V and 2 bases from J, with 8 bases between. The CDR3 DNA follows: TGTGCCAGCAGTCACCCGCCCTACGAGCAGTACTTC. Residues: CASSHPPYEQYF. Full variable domain (rest looked up from reference TRBV7-9 and TRBJ2-7): DTGVSQNPRHKITKRGQNVTFRCDPISEHNRLYWYRQTLGQGPEFLTYFQNEAQLEKSRLLSDRFSAERPKGSFSTLEIQRTEQGDSAMYLCASSHPPYEQYFGPGTRLTVT.

This clonotype was observed a handful of times. The chain carries TRBV10-2 and TRBJ1-4; D ambiguous. The CDR3 is 15 residues long. Trimming removed 6 bases at V and 5 bases at J, with 16 bases between. Germline lookup yields CDR1 WSHSY and CDR2 SAAADI. The CDR3, as DNA: TGCGCCAGCAGCGAGGATTACATGGGCAATGAAAAACTGTTTTTT. Protein sequence: CASSEDYMGNEKLFF.

The J gene is TRBJ1-6, the V gene TRBV25-1; D is unclear. The CDR3 sequence is 16 residues long. The germline V gene has CDR1 MGHDK and CDR2 SYGVNS. V lost 4 bases and J lost 7, with 17 bases in between. In DNA form, the CDR3 reads TGTGCCAGCAGTGCTGCCTTTCTGGGTCCAAATTCACCCCTCCACTTT. Protein sequence: CASSAAFLGPNSPLHF.

The chain recombines TRBV12-3 or TRBV12-4 with TRBJ2-5, with 8 bases lining up with TRBD2. Trimming cost V 6 bases and J 4 bases; bases outside gene matches: 13. The CDR3 extends over 16 amino acids. CDR3 amino acids: CASRPRGGGRGETQYF. The CDR3 nucleotides are TGTGCCAGCAGGCCACGGGGGGGCGGCCGAGGAGAGACCCAGTACTTC.

This clonotype was counted many times. The chain has TRBV7-8 and TRBJ2-7; TRBD1 matches at 7 bases. Germline V lookup: CDR1 SGHVS, CDR2 FQNEAQ. J gave up 2 bases and V 2 bases, and 6 bases lay outside the gene matches. The CDR3 covers 15 residues. The CDR3 spells CASSLLQGPTYEQYF. The CDR3 nucleotides are TGTGCCAGCAGCTTACTACAGGGGCCAACCTACGAGCAGTACTTC.

This clonotype was found many times. The V call is TRBV15, the J call TRBJ1-1, with D perhaps TRBD1 (6 bases). Per the germline V gene, CDR1 is LNHNV and CDR2 is YYDKDF (reference sequence). V was cut by 5 bases and J by 7 bases, with 11 bases left in between. The CDR3 is 12 residues long. CDR3: CATSAKTGEAFF. The CDR3 DNA is TGTGCCACCAGCGCCAAGACAGGTGAAGCTTTCTTT. Full variable domain (outside the CDR3, taken from reference TRBV15 and TRBJ1-1): DAMVIQNPRYQVTQFGKPVTLSCSQTLNHNVMYWYQQKSSQAPKLLFHYYDKDFNNEADTPDNFQSRRPNTSFCFLDIRSPGLGDTAMYLCATSAKTGEAFFGQGTRLTVV.